This T cell receptor (beta chain) emerged from a study of T cell responses to AZD1222 COVID-19 vaccine. Whole-study context: Researchers grouped second doses given at about 4 or about 12 weeks into one pool.

V lost 4 bases and J lost 3; bases outside the gene matches: 6. This CDR3 comprises 15 residues. Germline loops: CDR1 SGHTA, CDR2 FQGNSA. Clones were read by immunoSEQ multiplex PCR, and TCRdb kept only the in-frame ones, dropping some. The sample gives around 180,000 clones, 70% to 90% of which show up once; about 0.53% is in the top ten. Specimen: peripheral blood, collected on day 0 of AZD1222 vaccination. The chain uses TRBV7-2 and TRBJ2-7; 10 positions agree with TRBD2. The TCR originated in an adult in good health. CDR3 nucleotides: TGTGCCAGCAGCTCATCTAGCGGGGGTGGCTACGAGCAGTACTTC. It encodes CASSSSSGGGYEQYF. Variable domain in full (rest from reference TRBV7-2 and TRBJ2-7): GAGVSQSPSNKVTEKGKDVELRCDPISGHTALYWYRQSLGQGLEFLIYFQGNSAPDKSGLPSDRFSAERTGGSVSTLTIQRTQQEDSAVYLCASSSSSGGGYEQYFGPGTRLTVT.